These 13 T cell receptor beta chains came from one sample sequenced in a study of OX40 agonist ivuxolimab in advanced cancers. Assay used: immunoSEQ multiplex PCR; TCRdb lists only in-frame clones, some missing. Of about 140,000 clones listed, approximately 94% are singletons. This material consisted of CD4+ or CD8+ T cells sorted from blood, taken in a trial of the OX40 agonist ivuxolimab. Source of these receptors: an adult with an advanced solid tumor such as melanoma, head and neck, liver or kidney cancer.

This clone has a handful of counts. This chain joins TRBV7-9 and TRBJ1-6; possibly TRBD1 for D (5 bases). This CDR3 is 13 amino acids long. The V gene lost 6 bases and the J gene lost 8 bases, with 11 bases spanning the gap. Per germline, CDR1 SEHNR and CDR2 FQNEAQ (reference sequence). The CDR3 coding sequence is TGTGCCAGCAGGAGGACACTAGATTCACCCCTCCACTTT. It translates to CASRRTLDSPLHF.

The V and J genes are TRBV7-2 and TRBJ1-1, with D perhaps TRBD1 (5 bases). The CDR3 sequence is 14 residues long. Germline CDR1 reads SGHTA; CDR2 reads FQGNSA. V was trimmed by 2 bases and J by 6 bases, leaving 13 bases between them. In DNA, the CDR3 is TGTGCCAGCAGCTTAAACTCTGGGGGTTCTGAAGCTTTCTTT. It is translated as CASSLNSGGSEAFF.

The chain has TRBV6-6 and TRBJ1-1; 9 positions match TRBD1. Germline V gives CDR1 MNHNY, CDR2 SVGAGI (reference sequence). This CDR3 spans 13 amino acids. V dropped 2 bases and J dropped 13; count of bases not matched to a gene: 8. CDR3 bases: TGTGCCAGCAGTTACCGGACAGGGGACGTTCTTTTCTTT. It specifies CASSYRTGDVLFF.

This chain links TRBV2 with TRBJ2-3, with TRBD2 identical over 8 bases. The trim removed 6 bases at V and 1 base at J, leaving 3 bases unmatched. In germline, CDR1 is SNHLY, CDR2 FYNNEI. The CDR3 has 14 amino acids. CDR3 DNA sequence: TGTGCCAGCAGGAGAGCGGGGGGCACAGATACGCAGTATTTT. Its protein is CASRRAGGTDTQYF.

This chain uses TRBV6-1 with TRBJ1-2, with a tentative D call TRBD1 (6 bases). The ends were cut back, 7 bases at V and 4 bases at J, with 16 bases in the middle. The CDR3 is 14 residues long. Germline V gene sequence: CDR1 MNHNS, CDR2 SASEGT. The CDR3 reads CASNVGALGYGYTF. In nucleotides, the CDR3 is TGTGCCAGCAATGTGGGGGCTCTTGGCTATGGCTACACCTTC.

This sequence joins TRBV6-5 and TRBJ1-2; TRBD1 agrees at 9 bases. Germline values: CDR1 MNHEY, CDR2 SVGAGI. The CDR3 contains 11 residues. V dropped 8 bases and J dropped 6; count of bases not matched to a gene: 1. The CDR3 DNA reads as TGTGCCAGCGGACAGGGGCATGGCTACACCTTC. Amino acid sequence: CASGQGHGYTF.

The J gene is TRBJ2-7, the V gene TRBV7-2, with D possibly matching TRBD2 (6 bases). The CDR3 spans 14 residues. Germline V gene lookup returns CDR1 SGHTA and CDR2 FQGNSA. V lost 5 bases, J lost 2 bases, and 13 bases lay in between. The CDR3 sequence is CASSPEGGAYEQYF. As DNA, the CDR3 is TGTGCCAGCAGCCCGGAAGGAGGGGCCTACGAGCAGTACTTC.

This rearrangement joins TRBV7-3 to TRBJ2-1; TRBD2 matches 7 bases. Unmatched junction bases numbered 12, after V lost 1 base and J lost 6 bases. The germline CDR1 and CDR2 sequences are SGHTA and FQGTGA. The CDR3 runs 17 residues. In nucleotides, the CDR3 is TGTGCCAGCAGCTTAAAAGGCCGGGACTACGGGGTCAATGAGCAGTTCTTC. Its protein product is CASSLKGRDYGVNEQFF.

The rearrangement uses TRBV9 and TRBJ1-1; 7 bases are shared with TRBD1. The germline CDR1 and CDR2 sequences are SGDLS and YYNGEE. V shed 4 bases and J 4 bases; nucleotides not matched to a gene: 4. The CDR3 loop spans 13 amino acids. The CDR3 here is CASSYSGGTEAFF. The CDR3 nucleotides are TGTGCCAGCAGCTACTCAGGGGGCACTGAAGCTTTCTTT.

The chain uses TRBV5-1 and TRBJ2-1; the D is unclear. The CDR3 is 14 amino acids. CDR1 SGHRS and CDR2 YFSETQ come from the germline V gene. The V end was cut by 2 bases, the J end by 9 bases, with 15 bases between. The CDR3 DNA reads as TGCGCCAGCAGCTTTGGACCGTCATCAGGTGAGCAGTTCTTC. Translating it yields CASSFGPSSGEQFF.

The chain couples TRBV7-9 to TRBJ1-2, with D perhaps TRBD1 (5 bases). The germline CDR1 and CDR2 sequences are SEHNR and FQNEAQ (reference sequence). V shed 1 base and J shed 1 base, with 16 bases lying between them. The CDR3 covers 17 residues. CDR3 sequence (DNA): TGTGCCAGCAGCTTAGGGTGGGGGTTGGATAGTAACTATGGCTACACCTTC. Translation: CASSLGWGLDSNYGYTF.

This rearrangement joins TRBV29-1 to TRBJ1-1; D is perhaps TRBD1 (6 bases). Trimming removed 5 bases at V and 10 bases at J, with 11 bases between. In germline, CDR1 is SQVTM, CDR2 ANQGSEA. CDR3 length equals 10 residues. CDR3 coding DNA: TGCAGCGTTTCAGGGGTGGGAGCTTTCTTT. Its translation is CSVSGVGAFF.

This chain joins TRBV7-3 and TRBJ2-5; tentative D call: TRBD2 (5 bases). The CDR3 runs 14 residues. V dropped 5 bases and J dropped 4 bases, with 14 bases sitting between them. CDR1 and CDR2 (germline): SGHTA, FQGTGA. CDR3 DNA sequence: TGTGCCAGCAGCCACCTGGGCGCGGGAGAGACCCAGTACTTC. Its protein product is CASSHLGAGETQYF.